Following are 17 T cell receptor beta chains from one sample sequenced in a study of regulatory T cells in long-lasting Graves disease (TCRdb year 2021). The time point label corresponds to: newly diagnosed GD, antithyroid drugs for less than 3 months. For both TCR sequencing and RNA sequencing, RNA was extracted from PBMCs in TRIzol. Libraries were constructed by multiplex PCR. Sequencing relied on an Illumina HiSeq 4000. TCR beta libraries were built with iRepertoire HTBI primers and Arm-PCR amplification of CDR3 regions. The public reads were reprocessed in TCRdb via fastp at Q25 and MiXCR, keeping in-frame beta chains. Under each unique CDR3 protein, matching rows form one entry showing the most common genes and DNA. The sample table shows approximately 540,000 distinct CDR3 sequences, and about 11% are seen once. Clones ranked in the top ten supply roughly 8.9% of the sample. In addition, the sample was reused for a study of T cells in Graves' hyperthyroidism and ophthalmopathy.

The sample in question was peripheral blood mononuclear cells (PBMCs), obtained at new diagnosis, from a patient treated with antithyroid drugs. Receptor source: a woman in her twenties or thirties with Graves disease. Donor details come from another sample of the same person, matched by shared clones.

This clonotype was observed at least ten times. V and J are TRBV12-3 or TRBV12-4 and TRBJ1-6; TRBD1 matches 8 bases. V lost 3 bases and J lost 14; bases outside the gene matches: 3. The CDR3 runs 12 residues. Here the CDR3 DNA reads TGTGCCAGCAGTTTCGACAGGGGATCCCTCCACTTT. Protein sequence: CASSFDRGSLHF.

J is TRBJ2-3 and V is TRBV18, with 12 bases aligning to TRBD2. Germline V gene lookup returns CDR1 KGHSH and CDR2 LQKENI. After removal of 1 base from V and 3 bases from J, the junction contained 14 bases not matched to a gene. This CDR3 region has 20 residues. The CDR3 protein is CASSPRPSGRVPQSTDTQYF. The CDR3 DNA reads TGTGCCAGCTCACCACGGCCTAGCGGGAGGGTACCCCAATCAACAGATACGCAGTATTTT.

This clonotype has a count of ten or more. The chain couples TRBV4-1 to TRBJ2-7; 16 bases fit TRBD2. Germline CDR1 and CDR2: MGHRA and YSYEKL. V trimming: 5 bases; J trimming: 0 bases; junction bases outside the gene matches: 4. The length of the CDR3 is 17 residues. CDR3 DNA: TGCGCCAGCAGCAGGGGACTAGCGGGAGGGAGCTCCTACGAGCAGTACTTC. Its protein product is CASSRGLAGGSSYEQYF.

Ten or more counts support this clonotype. The chain links TRBV11-2 to TRBJ2-7, with TRBD1 identical over 7 bases. The germline CDR1 and CDR2 sequences are SGHAT and FQNNGV. J gave up 2 bases and V 5 bases, and 9 bases lay outside the gene matches. The CDR3 loop spans 15 amino acids. Here the CDR3 DNA reads TGTGCCAGCAGCCGACCCGGGACAGCAGCCTACGAGCAGTACTTC. Its translation: CASSRPGTAAYEQYF.

This clonotype was observed many times. The gene calls are TRBV7-8 and TRBJ2-3; TRBD1 agrees at 11 bases. Germline CDR1 is SGHVS and CDR2 is FQNEAQ. This CDR3 has 14 amino acids. V was pared by 5 bases and J by 11 bases, with 9 bases of the junction left unmatched. CDR3 coding DNA: TGTGCCAGCAGCCCCGGGACAGGGGGAGCTTGGCAGTATTTT. Its translation: CASSPGTGGAWQYF.

This clonotype has a count of ten or more. The chain carries TRBV18 and TRBJ2-1, with a possible D match to TRBD1 (5 bases). Germline V gives CDR1 KGHSH, CDR2 LQKENI. V was clipped by 0 bases and J by 3 bases, with 12 bases between them. This CDR3 spans 16 amino acids. The CDR3 loop reads CASSPPRTTFYNEQFF. As DNA, the CDR3 is TGTGCCAGCTCACCACCTAGGACAACCTTCTACAATGAGCAGTTCTTC.

The gene calls are TRBV7-3 and TRBJ2-6, with a possible D match to TRBD2 (5 bases). CDR3 size: 17 residues. Per germline, CDR1 SGHTA and CDR2 FQGTGA. V was trimmed by 5 bases and J by 0 bases, leaving 14 bases between them. The CDR3 DNA sequence: TGTGCCAGCAGCCTAAGTTCCGGGATCTCTGGGGCCAACGTCCTGACTTTC. It codes for CASSLSSGISGANVLTF.

In nucleotides, the CDR3 is TGCGCCAGCAGTGATTACAACAGGGGGCGCGGGCAGCCCCAGCATTTT. It codes for CASSDYNRGRGQPQHF. The V and J genes are TRBV10-2 and TRBJ1-5; 9 bases fit TRBD1. V dropped 3 bases and J dropped 7; count of bases not matched to a gene: 10. The CDR3 extends over 16 amino acids. Looked up from germline, CDR1 is WSHSY and CDR2 is SAAADI.

This clonotype was detected a few times. A much larger clonotype is one base distant, so this may be a read error. This chain connects TRBV3-1 to TRBJ1-1; possibly TRBD1 for D (5 bases). Germline V lookup: CDR1 LGHDT, CDR2 YNNKEL (reference sequence). This CDR3 contains 12 residues. Trimming stripped 1 base from V and 7 bases from J, with 7 bases between. The CDR3, as DNA: TGTGCCAGCAGCCAAGGGGACGGTGAAGCTTTCTTT. It codes for CASSQGDGEAFF.

This clonotype showed up many times. The genes are TRBV11-2 and TRBJ1-1; D ambiguous. The CDR3 consists of 13 residues. Trimming stripped 1 base from V and 1 base from J, with 4 bases between. The germline V gene has CDR1 SGHAT and CDR2 FQNNGV. This CDR3 is CASSLGPNTEAFF. The DNA of the CDR3 is TGTGCCAGCAGCTTAGGGCCGAACACTGAAGCTTTCTTT.

This clonotype was counted only a few times. A much larger clone lies a single base off, so this may be a read error. CDR3 sequence (DNA): TGTGCCAGCAGCTTAGGGGAACAGTCCTACGAGCAGTACTTC. This gives the protein CASSLGEQSYEQYF. The chain couples TRBV7-9 to TRBJ2-7; no firm D call. Trimming took off 1 base at V and 1 base at J, with 8 bases between the two ends. This CDR3 is built from 14 residues. The V gene's germline CDR1 is SEHNR and CDR2 FQNEAQ (reference sequence).

This clonotype turned up a few times. The chain carries TRBV29-1 and TRBJ1-1; 11 bases match TRBD1. The CDR3 loop spans 12 amino acids. Germline V CDR1 and CDR2: SQVTM, ANQGSEA. Trimming at V came to 7 bases and at J to 6 bases, leaving 4 bases not matched to a gene. CDR3 coding DNA: TGCAGCGGGGGACAGGGGGGAGCTGAAGCTTTCTTT. This gives the protein CSGGQGGAEAFF.

This clonotype was seen many times. The rearrangement uses TRBV5-1 and TRBJ1-5; 10 bases map to TRBD1. The germline gives CDR1 SGHRS, CDR2 YFSETQ. The CDR3 consists of 14 residues. After removal of 3 bases from V and 4 bases from J, the junction contained 1 base not matched to a gene. CDR3 bases: TGCGCCAGCAGCTGGACAGGGGGAAATCAGCCCCAGCATTTT. Translated: CASSWTGGNQPQHF.

This clonotype was seen at least ten times. This rearrangement joins TRBV10-3 to TRBJ1-1, with D possibly being TRBD1 (6 bases). There are 15 residues in the CDR3. The germline gives CDR1 ENHRY, CDR2 SYGVKD. The ends were cut back, 2 bases at V and 1 base at J, with 11 bases in the middle. The CDR3 DNA sequence: TGTGCCATCAGTGAGGAGGCAGGGGCGAACACTGAAGCTTTCTTT. Its translation: CAISEEAGANTEAFF.

This clonotype was counted ten times or more. The rearrangement links TRBV6-5 to TRBJ1-1, with D perhaps matching TRBD1 (5 bases). The germline CDR1 and CDR2 sequences are MNHEY and SVGAGI. With 2 bases removed from V and 1 base from J, the gap between germline ends came to 8 bases. The CDR3 contains 14 residues. The CDR3 region is CASSYGRANTEAFF. The CDR3 bases are TGTGCCAGCAGTTACGGCAGGGCGAACACTGAAGCTTTCTTT.

This clonotype has just a few counts. The rearrangement joins TRBV11-2 to TRBJ1-4, with D possibly being TRBD1 (6 bases). Germline CDR1 is SGHAT and CDR2 is FQNNGV. The CDR3 length is 16 residues. Trimming took off 6 bases at V and 4 bases at J, with 18 bases between the two ends. For the CDR3, the DNA is TGTGCCAGCAGGAACCCCTACAGGGAGGATAATGAAAAACTGTTTTTT. Its protein product is CASRNPYREDNEKLFF.

This clonotype was counted ten times or more. This chain joins TRBV7-2 and TRBJ2-1, with 7 bases aligning to TRBD1. Germline CDR1 reads SGHTA; CDR2 reads FQGNSA. The CDR3 contains 11 residues. The V and J ends lost 3 bases and 10 bases, in that order; junction bases with no gene match: 0. The CDR3 nucleotides read TGTGCCAGCAGCTTGGGACAGGAGCAGTTCTTC. It specifies CASSLGQEQFF.